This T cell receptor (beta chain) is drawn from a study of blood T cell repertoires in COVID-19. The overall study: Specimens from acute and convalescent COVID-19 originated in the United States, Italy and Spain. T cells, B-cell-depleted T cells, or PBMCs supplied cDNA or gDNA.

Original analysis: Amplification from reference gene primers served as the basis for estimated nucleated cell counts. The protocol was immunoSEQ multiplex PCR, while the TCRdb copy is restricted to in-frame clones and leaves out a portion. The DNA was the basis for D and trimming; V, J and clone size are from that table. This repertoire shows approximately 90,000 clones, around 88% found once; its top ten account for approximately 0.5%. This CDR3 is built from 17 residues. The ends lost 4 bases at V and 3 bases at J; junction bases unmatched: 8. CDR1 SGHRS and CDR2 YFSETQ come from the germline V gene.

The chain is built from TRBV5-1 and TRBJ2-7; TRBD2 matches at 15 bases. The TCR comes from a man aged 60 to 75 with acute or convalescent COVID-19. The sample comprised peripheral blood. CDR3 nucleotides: TGCGCCAGCAGCATGGGACTAGCGGGAGGCTTTAACTACGAGCAGTACTTC. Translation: CASSMGLAGGFNYEQYF. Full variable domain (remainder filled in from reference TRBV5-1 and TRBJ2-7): KAGVTQTPRYLIKTRGQQVTLSCSPISGHRSVSWYQQTPGQGLQFLFEYFSETQRNKGNFPGRFSGRQFSNSRSEMNVSTLELGDSALYLCASSMGLAGGFNYEQYFGPGTRLTVT.